Below, 23 T cell receptor beta chains from the same sample are listed, as sequenced in a study of T cells in Graves' hyperthyroidism and ophthalmopathy. Amplified TCR beta CDR3 regions derived from RNA transcripts. Primed by the HTBI set, a first-round RT-PCR was run on the TCR CDR3. TCRdb used MiXCR to reprocess the multiplex PCR reads, holding one entry per CDR3 protein. The repertoire has some 770,000 distinct CDR3 sequences, about 15% of them found once; the top ten carry 8.4%. The specimen was blood. The receptors shown here come from a man aged 18 to 35 with Graves' hyperthyroidism.

To note about this clonotype: A read error may produce the germline difference seen at one junction end. The gene calls are TRBV9 and TRBJ2-5, with D possibly TRBD1 on 6 matching bases. CDR3 length: 15 amino acids. CDR1 is SGDLS and CDR2 is YYNGEE in the germline V gene. CDR3 sequence reads: CASSAKGTSQETRYF. CDR3 coding DNA: TGTGCCAGCAGCGCGAAGGGGACAAGCCAAGAGACCCGGTACTTC.

This clonotype was detected a few times. J is TRBJ2-5 and V is TRBV7-2, with D perhaps matching TRBD2 (6 bases). The CDR3 runs to 14 residues. Germline V lookup: CDR1 SGHTA, CDR2 FQGNSA. V was pared by 1 base and J by 4 bases, with 10 bases between. CDR3 sequence: CASSLVAGLETQYF. The CDR3 bases are TGTGCCAGCAGCTTAGTGGCGGGGCTAGAGACCCAGTACTTC.

The chain has TRBV11-1 and TRBJ2-7; D call uncertain. CDR1 SGHAT and CDR2 FQDESV come from the germline V gene (reference sequence). The CDR3 runs 14 residues. V was clipped by 4 bases and J by 0 bases, with 10 bases between them. The chain's CDR3 is CASSWAGPSYEQYF. As DNA, the CDR3 is TGTGCCAGCAGCTGGGCCGGACCCTCCTACGAGCAGTACTTC.

The rearrangement uses TRBV7-2 and TRBJ2-7; the D is unclear. This CDR3 comprises 13 residues. CDR1 and CDR2 from the germline V gene are SGHTA and FQGNSA. V lost 1 base and J lost 6, with 10 bases in between. The CDR3 DNA reads as TGTGCCAGCAGCTTAGAGGCGGAGCTCGAGCAGTACTTC. It translates to CASSLEAELEQYF.

The rearrangement links TRBV19 to TRBJ1-5; D call uncertain. This CDR3 comprises 13 residues. V was pared by 4 bases and J by 8 bases, with 12 bases between. In germline, CDR1 is LNHDA, CDR2 SQIVND (reference sequence). Written as DNA, the CDR3 is TGTGCCAGTAGTACCCGGGCCGTGGAGCCCCAGCATTTT. It is translated as CASSTRAVEPQHF.

This clonotype was detected ten times or more. This chain uses TRBV28 with TRBJ2-2; a weak D match, TRBD1 (5 bases). V lost 3 bases and J lost 6, with 14 bases in between. The CDR3 is 15 amino acids. Germline CDR1 MDHEN, CDR2 SYDVKM. The CDR3 loop is CASSLSQGSAGELFF. The CDR3, as DNA: TGTGCCAGCAGTTTGAGCCAGGGAAGCGCCGGGGAGCTGTTTTTT.

This clonotype was picked up many times. CDR3 in DNA: TGCAGTGCCCCGTGGGGGCCTGAAGCTTTCTTT. This codes for CSAPWGPEAFF. This chain links TRBV20-1 with TRBJ1-1, with D possibly being TRBD1 (6 bases). CDR3 length: 11 amino acids. Germline CDR1 and CDR2: DFQATT and SNEGSKA (reference sequence). Deletions cut 6 bases from V and 6 bases from J, with 11 bases between.

This clonotype has a handful of counts. The chain couples TRBV12-3 or TRBV12-4 to TRBJ2-1; D is possibly TRBD2 (6 bases). This CDR3 is 15 amino acids long. V was shortened by 7 bases and J by 8 bases, with 21 bases between the two germline ends. In nucleotides, the CDR3 is TGTGCCAGCACCCCCGGGGGTAGGCGGTCGTATGAGCAGTTCTTC. Protein product: CASTPGGRRSYEQFF.

This clonotype was seen many times. The gene calls are TRBV29-1 and TRBJ2-1, with D tentatively TRBD1 (5 bases). There are 12 residues in the CDR3. V lost 7 bases, J lost 4 bases, and 11 bases lay in between. In germline, CDR1 is SQVTM, CDR2 ANQGSEA. The CDR3 protein is CSGGGAYNEQFF. The CDR3 DNA reads TGCAGCGGGGGTGGGGCATACAATGAGCAGTTCTTC.

This clonotype was counted ten times or more. The chain joins TRBV7-2 to TRBJ2-3; TRBD2 agrees at 13 bases. This CDR3 contains 15 residues. Losses at the gene ends were 5 bases for V and 1 base for J; bases not matched to a gene: 0. Germline values: CDR1 SGHTA, CDR2 FQGNSA. The CDR3 loop is CASSTSGRGTDTQYF. The CDR3 nucleotides are TGTGCCAGCAGCACTAGCGGGAGGGGCACAGATACGCAGTATTTT.

This clonotype was seen a few times. The chain is built from TRBV25-1 and TRBJ2-1; tentatively, D is TRBD1 or TRBD2 (5 bases each). CDR3 length: 12 residues. Trimming shortened V by 5 bases and J by 7 bases, and 9 bases separated the two germline ends. The germline V gene encodes CDR1 MGHDK and CDR2 SYGVNS. CDR3 coding DNA: TGTGCCAGCAGTTGGGGGTGGAATGAGCAGTTCTTC. Protein sequence: CASSWGWNEQFF.

The rearrangement links TRBV28 to TRBJ2-7; D is undetermined. Germline CDR1 and CDR2: MDHEN and SYDVKM. The CDR3 is 11 residues long. The V and J ends lost 10 bases and 3 bases respectively, with 10 bases between them. The CDR3 protein is CATTDGYEQYF. The CDR3 DNA sequence: TGTGCCACCACTGATGGCTACGAGCAGTACTTC.

Note on this clonotype: This may arise from a read error, as a much more abundant clone is one base away. V is TRBV12-3 or TRBV12-4 and J is TRBJ2-1, with a tentative D call TRBD2 (5 bases). The CDR3 runs 15 residues. The V end lost 3 bases, the J end lost 9 bases, and 18 bases lay between the germline ends. CDR3 bases: TGTGCCAGCAGTTTCATTGAAGTAGCGAGGCGTGAGCAGTTCTTC. Protein sequence: CASSFIEVARREQFF.

The chain uses TRBV20-1 and TRBJ1-2, with 10 bases identical to TRBD1. J gave up 0 bases and V 0 bases, and 10 bases lay outside the gene matches. This CDR3 is 18 amino acids long. In germline, CDR1 is DFQATT, CDR2 SNEGSKA (reference sequence). The CDR3 nucleotides read TGCAGTGCTAGAGATAAAGGGGGACAGGGGCCTGCTAACTATGGCTACACCTTC. Translated, it gives CSARDKGGQGPANYGYTF.

There are many counts of this clonotype. The V gene is TRBV2, the J gene TRBJ2-5; tentative D call: TRBD2 (6 bases). CDR1 and CDR2 (germline): SNHLY, FYNNEI. With 2 bases removed from V and 0 bases from J, the gap between germline ends came to 16 bases. The CDR3 consists of 17 residues. CDR3 in amino acids: CASSELSAGRYQETQYF. The CDR3 DNA reads as TGTGCCAGCAGTGAACTGTCGGCAGGGAGGTACCAAGAGACCCAGTACTTC.

This clonotype was seen repeatedly, ten times or more. V is TRBV28 and J is TRBJ2-1, with D possibly being TRBD1 (5 bases). Germline loops: CDR1 MDHEN, CDR2 SYDVKM. The CDR3 totals 17 residues. Trimming cost V 3 bases and J 0 bases, with 15 bases left between them. This chain's CDR3 is CASSFYRQPSSYNEQFF. The CDR3, as DNA: TGTGCCAGCAGTTTCTATCGACAGCCAAGCTCCTACAATGAGCAGTTCTTC.

This clonotype was recorded at least ten times. The V and J genes are TRBV28 and TRBJ2-1; 10 bases map to TRBD2. V shed 4 bases, J shed 7 bases, and the junction held 7 bases outside the gene matches. Germline V gene data show CDR1 as MDHEN and CDR2 as SYDVKM. This CDR3 comprises 15 residues. In DNA, the CDR3 is TGTGCCAGCAGTTCACCGGGACTAGCGAGGAATGAGCAGTTCTTC. This gives the protein CASSSPGLARNEQFF.

Remarks on this clonotype: Compared with germline, one end of the junction differs, possibly owing to a read error. The chain has TRBV10-3 and TRBJ1-1; 9 nucleotides agree with TRBD1. The CDR3 runs to 15 residues. Germline CDR1 and CDR2: ENHRY and SYGVKD. CDR3 in DNA: TGTGCCACCAGTCCTGGACAGGGGAGAGGGACTGAAGCTTTCTTT. This sequence encodes CATSPGQGRGTEAFF.

The gene calls are TRBV4-1 and TRBJ2-7, with 7 bases aligning to TRBD2. The CDR3 contains 15 residues. The V segment lost 3 bases and the J segment 3 bases; nucleotides outside the gene matches: 8. CDR1 and CDR2 (germline): MGHRA, YSYEKL. This CDR3 is CASSQGGQPNYEQYF. The CDR3 region has the DNA TGCGCCAGCAGCCAGGGAGGGCAGCCAAACTACGAGCAGTACTTC.

The chain is built from TRBV5-4 and TRBJ2-5, with 7 positions matching TRBD1. Unmatched junction bases numbered 11, after V lost 2 bases and J lost 4 bases. Germline V gives CDR1 SGHNT, CDR2 YYREEE (reference sequence). The CDR3 contains 16 residues. The CDR3 DNA follows: TGTGCCAGCAGCTTAGGTGGCCTGACAGGGCTAGAGACCCAGTACTTC. It specifies CASSLGGLTGLETQYF.

In DNA, the CDR3 is TGTGCCAGCAGCTTAGAAAGGGGACTAGCGGGGTTGGATGAGCAGTTCTTC. Translating gives CASSLERGLAGLDEQFF. The V call is TRBV7-9, the J call TRBJ2-1, with 13 bases fitting TRBD2. The CDR3 spans 17 residues. V shed 1 base, J shed 8 bases, and the junction held 8 bases outside the gene matches. Per germline, CDR1 SEHNR and CDR2 FQNEAQ (reference sequence).

This chain joins TRBV7-8 and TRBJ2-5, with 8 bases identical to TRBD2. This CDR3 has 15 amino acids. J was trimmed by 5 bases and V by 2 bases; bases with no gene match: 7. In germline, CDR1 is SGHVS, CDR2 FQNEAQ. CDR3 sequence reads: CASSLRAGARETQYF. CDR3 coding DNA: TGTGCCAGCAGCTTAAGAGCGGGAGCCCGGGAGACCCAGTACTTC.

This clonotype was found a few times. This may stem from a read error, because a much larger clone lies one nucleotide away. This sequence joins TRBV28 and TRBJ2-7; D is perhaps TRBD1 or TRBD2 (6 bases each). The CDR3 sequence is 15 residues long. Germline V gene lookup returns CDR1 MDHEN and CDR2 SYDVKM. The CDR3 DNA is TGTACCAGCAGCTCAGATCGGGGGCGTTACTACGAGCAGTACTTC. It codes for CTSSSDRGRYYEQYF.